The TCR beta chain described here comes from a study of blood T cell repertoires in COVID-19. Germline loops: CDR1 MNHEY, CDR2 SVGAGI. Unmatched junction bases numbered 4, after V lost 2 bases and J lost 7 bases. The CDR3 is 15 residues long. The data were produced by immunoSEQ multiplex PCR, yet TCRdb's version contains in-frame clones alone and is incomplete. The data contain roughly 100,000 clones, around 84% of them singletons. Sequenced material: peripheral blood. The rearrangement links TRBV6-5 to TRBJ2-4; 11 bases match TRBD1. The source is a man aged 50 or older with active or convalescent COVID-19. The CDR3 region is CASSYGQGAGNIQYF. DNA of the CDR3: TGTGCCAGCAGTTACGGACAGGGGGCGGGGAACATTCAGTACTTC.